The 6 T cell receptor beta chains listed next were all sequenced from one sample in a study of post-analysis software for immune sequencing data. Their antigens remain unidentified. The TCR beta cDNA libraries contained unique molecular identifiers. From the PCR reads, TCRdb called clonotypes with MiXCR, one entry per CDR3 protein. The data hold about half a million distinct CDR3 sequences, with under 55% observed a single time. Broader study findings: A handful of TRBV segments, including TRBV5-6, TRBV5-1 and TRBV20-1, were more frequent in patients than controls.

Specimen: blood. These receptors were obtained from a girl aged 5 to 17 with multiple sclerosis.

This clonotype was seen a few times. This chain connects TRBV10-3 to TRBJ2-3; D remains unclear. With 4 bases removed from V and 10 bases from J, the gap between germline ends came to 12 bases. The CDR3 consists of 12 residues. The germline V gene encodes CDR1 ENHRY and CDR2 SYGVKD. CDR3 in DNA: TGTGCCATCAGTGCCGTAGAGTCGGCGCAGTATTTT. It specifies CAISAVESAQYF.

The CDR3 sequence: CASSSYPRLAGQETQYF. CDR3 in DNA: TGTGCCAGCAGCTCTTATCCCCGACTAGCGGGACAAGAGACCCAGTACTTC. The chain couples TRBV7-3 to TRBJ2-5; TRBD2 matches at 11 bases. The CDR3 spans 17 residues. Per the germline V gene, CDR1 is SGHTA and CDR2 is FQGTGA. The J segment lost 2 bases and the V segment lost 4 bases, leaving 9 bases of the junction unmatched.

As regards this clonotype: A much larger clone lies one base from this, so it may be a read error. The chain recombines TRBV9 with TRBJ2-3; D gene unclear. The CDR3 covers 14 residues. Germline V gene lookup returns CDR1 SGDLS and CDR2 YYNGEE. V was shortened by 3 bases and J by 2 bases, with 10 bases between the two germline ends. CDR3 amino acids: CASSANQITDTQYF. DNA for the CDR3: TGTGCCAGCAGCGCGAATCAAATCACAGATACGCAGTATTTT.

The rearrangement links TRBV4-2 to TRBJ2-4; TRBD1 matches at 7 bases. Gene TRBJ2-7 matches the end of the DNA better, so the J call may be wrong. There are 13 residues in the CDR3. Germline V gene sequence: CDR1 LGHNA, CDR2 YNFKEQ. The CDR3: CASSGNRGYEQYF. As DNA, the CDR3 is TGTGCCAGCAGCGGAAACAGGGGCTACGAGCAGTACTTC.

This clonotype was observed a few times. V is TRBV29-1 and J is TRBJ2-7; the D call may be TRBD1 or TRBD2 (5 bases each). The CDR3 length is 14 residues. CDR1 and CDR2 from the germline V gene are SQVTM and ANQGSEA. Trimming shortened V by 1 base and J by 2 bases, and 12 bases separated the two germline ends. The CDR3 bases are TGCAGCGTTGAAGCAGGGACGGTTGCCTACGAGCAGTACTTC. Translated, it gives CSVEAGTVAYEQYF.

The chain couples TRBV7-2 to TRBJ2-3, with unresolved D. The V end lost 1 base, the J end lost 2 bases, and 10 bases lay between the germline ends. Germline V lookup: CDR1 SGHTA, CDR2 FQGNSA. The length of the CDR3 is 15 residues. CDR3 in DNA: TGTGCCAGCAGCTTAGGTAGCCTTTACACAGATACGCAGTATTTT. Translated, it gives CASSLGSLYTDTQYF. Supplemented by reference TRBV7-2 and TRBJ2-3, the full variable domain reads GAGVSQSPSNKVTEKGKDVELRCDPISGHTALYWYRQSLGQGLEFLIYFQGNSAPDKSGLPSDRFSAERTGGSVSTLTIQRTQQEDSAVYLCASSLGSLYTDTQYFGPGTRLTVL.